The 6 T cell receptor beta chains given below trace back to one sample, sequenced in a study of blood T cell repertoires in COVID-19. Sequencing was performed with immunoSEQ multiplex PCR; in TCRdb, only in-frame clones are kept and a portion is missing. Of over 95,000 clones in the sample, roughly 79% were seen once. Source material: peripheral blood. The receptors shown here come from a human donor in a cohort sampled during active COVID-19.

The chain carries TRBV5-8 and TRBJ2-2, with a possible D match to TRBD2 (6 bases). CDR3 length equals 15 residues. V was clipped by 4 bases and J by 6 bases, with 16 bases between them. In germline, CDR1 is SGHTS, CDR2 YDEGEE. The CDR3 protein is CASSPRSSAPGELFF. CDR3 bases: TGTGCCAGCAGCCCCCGTTCTAGCGCGCCCGGGGAGCTGTTTTTT.

The chain employs TRBV28 and TRBJ2-1; D gene uncertain. Germline V CDR1 and CDR2: MDHEN, SYDVKM. Trimming left V 3 bases short and J 10 bases short, with 16 bases between. This CDR3 spans 14 amino acids. CDR3 region: CASSLRRESHEQFF. In DNA form, the CDR3 reads TGTGCCAGCAGTTTGAGGCGAGAATCCCACGAGCAGTTCTTC.

The chain couples TRBV1 to TRBJ2-2; TRBD2 is taken as the D call from the table, unchecked against the DNA. TRBV1 is described as a pseudogene. This CDR3 spans 16 amino acids. This chain's CDR3 is CTSSQGSGGGTGELFF. As DNA, the CDR3 is TGCACCAGCAGCCAGGGAAGCGGGGGGGGGACCGGGGAGCTGTTTTTT.

The chain employs TRBV6-2 or TRBV6-3 and TRBJ1-3; a possible D gene is TRBD1 (6 bases). This CDR3 region has 14 residues. The ends were cut back, 6 bases at V and 2 bases at J, with 11 bases in the middle. Germline V gives CDR1 MNHEY, CDR2 SVGEGT. This chain's CDR3 is CASSLGTTGNTIYF. The CDR3 DNA follows: TGTGCCAGCAGCCTTGGGACAACTGGAAACACCATATATTTT.

The chain links TRBV6-5 to TRBJ2-3, with 10 positions matching TRBD2. Trimming cost V 6 bases and J 1 base; bases outside gene matches: 4. The CDR3 spans 15 residues. Germline V CDR1 and CDR2: MNHEY, SVGAGI. The CDR3 nucleotides read TGTGCCAGCAGCAGCGGGGGGGCGGGCACAGATACGCAGTATTTT. Protein product: CASSSGGAGTDTQYF.

This chain connects TRBV4-2 to TRBJ2-1; 9 bases map to TRBD2. V trimming: 0 bases; J trimming: 7 bases; junction bases outside the gene matches: 7. This CDR3 spans 16 amino acids. Germline V lookup: CDR1 LGHNA, CDR2 YNFKEQ. CDR3 in DNA: TGTGCCAGCAGCCAAGATGGTGTTAGCGGGAGAAATGAGCAGTTCTTC. It yields the protein CASSQDGVSGRNEQFF.